This T cell receptor beta chain was sequenced for a study of CD8 T cells in Susac syndrome. The RNA input was about 0.45 to 1 ug, and it was reverse transcribed with random hexamers. MiXCR was run by TCRdb on the immunoSEQ multiplex PCR reads, yielding one entry per CDR3 protein. This table has around 300,000 distinct CDR3 sequences, 85% appearing once. This clonotype has more than one count but fewer than ten. This CDR3 contains 14 residues. V lost 5 bases, J lost 6 bases, and 3 bases stayed unmatched. Germline V gene sequence: CDR1 MDHEN, CDR2 SYDVKM. Sequenced material: CD8+ T cells from PBMCs. This sequence originates from a human donor with multiple sclerosis. The rearrangement joins TRBV28 to TRBJ2-1; 11 bases align to TRBD2. This CDR3 reads CASSQGLAANEQFF. The CDR3 DNA reads TGTGCCAGCAGTCAGGGACTAGCGGCCAATGAGCAGTTCTTC. Based on the CDR3 plus reference TRBV28 and TRBJ2-1, the full variable domain is DVKVTQSSRYLVKRTGEKVFLECVQDMDHENMFWYRQDPGLGLRLIYFSYDVKMKEKGDIPEGYSVSREKKERFSLILESASTNQTSMYLCASSQGLAANEQFFGPGTRLTVL.